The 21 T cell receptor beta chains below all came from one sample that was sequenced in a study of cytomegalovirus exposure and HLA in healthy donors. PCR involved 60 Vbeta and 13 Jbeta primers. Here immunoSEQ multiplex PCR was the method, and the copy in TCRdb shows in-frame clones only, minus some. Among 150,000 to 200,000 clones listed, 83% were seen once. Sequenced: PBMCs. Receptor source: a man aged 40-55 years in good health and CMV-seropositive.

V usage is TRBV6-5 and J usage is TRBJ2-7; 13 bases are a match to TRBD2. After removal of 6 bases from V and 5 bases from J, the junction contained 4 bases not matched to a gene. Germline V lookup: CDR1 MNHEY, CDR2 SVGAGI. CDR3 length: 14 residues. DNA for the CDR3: TGTGCCAGCAGCCGGACTAGCGGGAGAAACGAGCAGTACTTC. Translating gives CASSRTSGRNEQYF.

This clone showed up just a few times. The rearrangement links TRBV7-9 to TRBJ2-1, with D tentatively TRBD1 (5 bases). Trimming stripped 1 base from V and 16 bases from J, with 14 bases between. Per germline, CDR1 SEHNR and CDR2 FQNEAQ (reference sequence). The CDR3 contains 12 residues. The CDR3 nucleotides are TGTGCCAGCAGCTTAGACAGCAGGGTACAATTCTTC. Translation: CASSLDSRVQFF. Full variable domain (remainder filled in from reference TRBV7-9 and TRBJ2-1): DTGVSQNPRHKITKRGQNVTFRCDPISEHNRLYWYRQTLGQGPEFLTYFQNEAQLEKSRLLSDRFSAERPKGSFSTLEIQRTEQGDSAMYLCASSLDSRVQFFGPGTRLTVL.

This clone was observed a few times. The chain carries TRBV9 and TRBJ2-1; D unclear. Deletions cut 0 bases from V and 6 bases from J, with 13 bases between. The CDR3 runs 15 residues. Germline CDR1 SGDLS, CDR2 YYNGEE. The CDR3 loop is CASSVVNGASNEQFF. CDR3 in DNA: TGTGCCAGCAGCGTAGTAAACGGAGCGAGCAATGAGCAGTTCTTC.

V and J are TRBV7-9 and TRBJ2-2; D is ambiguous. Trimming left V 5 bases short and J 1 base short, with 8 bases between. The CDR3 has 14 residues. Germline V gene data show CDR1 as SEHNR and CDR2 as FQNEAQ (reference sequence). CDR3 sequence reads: CASSRALNTGELFF. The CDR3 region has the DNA TGTGCCAGCAGCCGCGCCCTGAACACCGGGGAGCTGTTTTTT.

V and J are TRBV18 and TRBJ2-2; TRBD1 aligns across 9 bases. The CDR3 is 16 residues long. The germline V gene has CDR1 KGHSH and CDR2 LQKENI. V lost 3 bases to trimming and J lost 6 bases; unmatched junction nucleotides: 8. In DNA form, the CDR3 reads TGTGCCAGCTCACCCCTTCCGGGACAGGGATCCGGGGAGCTGTTTTTT. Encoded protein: CASSPLPGQGSGELFF.

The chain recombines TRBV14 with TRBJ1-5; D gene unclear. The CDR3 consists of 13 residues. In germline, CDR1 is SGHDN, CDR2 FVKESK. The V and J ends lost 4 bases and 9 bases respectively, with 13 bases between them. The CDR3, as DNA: TGTGCCAGCAGCCCCCCCCGGTTGTGGCCCCAGCATTTT. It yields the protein CASSPPRLWPQHF.

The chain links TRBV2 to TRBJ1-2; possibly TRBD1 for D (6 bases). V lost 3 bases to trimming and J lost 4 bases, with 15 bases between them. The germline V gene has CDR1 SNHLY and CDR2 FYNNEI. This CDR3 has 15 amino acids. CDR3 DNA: TGTGCCAGCAGTGAGACAGGTCAGACCTTCTATGGCTACACCTTC. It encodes CASSETGQTFYGYTF.

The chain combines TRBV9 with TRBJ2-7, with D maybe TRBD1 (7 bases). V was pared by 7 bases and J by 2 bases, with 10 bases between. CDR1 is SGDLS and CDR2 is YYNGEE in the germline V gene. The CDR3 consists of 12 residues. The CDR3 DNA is TGTGCCAGCGGCAGGGGGGCCTACGAGCAGTACTTC. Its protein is CASGRGAYEQYF.

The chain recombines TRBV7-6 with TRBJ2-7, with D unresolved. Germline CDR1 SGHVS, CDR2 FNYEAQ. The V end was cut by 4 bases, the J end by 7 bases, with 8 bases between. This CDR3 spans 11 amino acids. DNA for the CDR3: TGTGCCAGCAGCTCCTCCACTGAGCAGTACTTC. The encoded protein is CASSSSTEQYF.

CDR3 residues: CATSAGIPGGTEAFF. Here the CDR3 DNA reads TGTGCCACCAGCGCAGGGATCCCGGGGGGCACTGAAGCTTTCTTT. The J gene is TRBJ1-1, the V gene TRBV15; D possibly corresponds to TRBD1 (5 bases). Between the trimmed V and J ends, which lost 5 bases and 4 bases, there was a span of 17 bases. The CDR3 covers 15 residues. The germline V gene encodes CDR1 LNHNV and CDR2 YYDKDF (reference sequence).

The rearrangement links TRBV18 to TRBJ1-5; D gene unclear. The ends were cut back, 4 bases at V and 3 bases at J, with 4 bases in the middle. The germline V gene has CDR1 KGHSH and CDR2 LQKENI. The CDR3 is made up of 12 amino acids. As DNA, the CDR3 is TGTGCCAGCTCACTATACAATCAGCCCCAGCATTTT. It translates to CASSLYNQPQHF.

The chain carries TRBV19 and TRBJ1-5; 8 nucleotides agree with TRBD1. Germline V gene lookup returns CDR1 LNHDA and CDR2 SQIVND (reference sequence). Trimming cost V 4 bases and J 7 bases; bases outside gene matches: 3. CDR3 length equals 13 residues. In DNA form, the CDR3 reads TGTGCCAGTAGTAGGACAGGGTTGCAGCCCCAGCATTTT. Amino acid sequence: CASSRTGLQPQHF.

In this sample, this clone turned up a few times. CDR3 sequence (DNA): TGTGCCAGCAGCGCCGACCGACTAGCGGGAGAAGGCCACGAGCAGTACTTC. It encodes CASSADRLAGEGHEQYF. The chain carries TRBV9 and TRBJ2-7; TRBD2 matches 12 bases. In germline, CDR1 is SGDLS, CDR2 YYNGEE. The CDR3 spans 17 residues. V gave up 3 bases and J gave up 5 bases; unmatched junction bases: 12.

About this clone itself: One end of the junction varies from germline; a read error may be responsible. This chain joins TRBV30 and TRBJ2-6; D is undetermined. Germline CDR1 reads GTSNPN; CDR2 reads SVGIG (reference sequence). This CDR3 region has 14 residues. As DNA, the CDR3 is TGTGCCTGGACACTTACCTCTGGTGCCAACGTCCTGACTTTC. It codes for CAWTLTSGANVLTF.

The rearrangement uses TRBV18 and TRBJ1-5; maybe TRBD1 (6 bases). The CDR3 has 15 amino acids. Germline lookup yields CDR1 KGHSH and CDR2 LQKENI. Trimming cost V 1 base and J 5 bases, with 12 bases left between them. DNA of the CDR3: TGTGCCAGCTCACCACGCAGGGGAGGGGATCAGCCCCAGCATTTT. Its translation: CASSPRRGGDQPQHF.

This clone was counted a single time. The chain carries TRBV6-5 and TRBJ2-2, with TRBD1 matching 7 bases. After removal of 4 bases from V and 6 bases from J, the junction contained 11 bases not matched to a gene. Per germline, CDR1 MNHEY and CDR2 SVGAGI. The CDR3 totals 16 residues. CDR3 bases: TGTGCCAGCAGTTCCACGGCCACAGGGGTGGCCGGGGAGCTGTTTTTT. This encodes CASSSTATGVAGELFF.

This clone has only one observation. The CDR3 DNA reads TGTGCCAGCACCAGGGGCTACGAGCAGTACTTC. Translation: CASTRGYEQYF. The chain combines TRBV28 with TRBJ2-7; tentative D call: TRBD1 (6 bases). Germline CDR1 and CDR2: MDHEN and SYDVKM. The CDR3 is 11 residues long. Trimming removed 7 bases at V and 3 bases at J, with 7 bases between.

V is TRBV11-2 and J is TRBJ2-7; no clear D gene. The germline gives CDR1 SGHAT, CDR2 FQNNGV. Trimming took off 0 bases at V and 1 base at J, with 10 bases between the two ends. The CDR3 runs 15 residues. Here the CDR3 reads CASSLEVAVSYEQYF. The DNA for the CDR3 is TGTGCCAGCAGCTTAGAGGTCGCAGTGTCCTACGAGCAGTACTTC.

The CDR3 coding sequence is TGTGCCTGGAGTGGGCAGGGGACAGATACGCAGTATTTT. This encodes CAWSGQGTDTQYF. The V and J genes are TRBV30 and TRBJ2-3, with a weak D call TRBD1 (6 bases). CDR1 and CDR2 from the germline V gene are GTSNPN and SVGIG (reference sequence). Trimming left V 1 base short and J 3 bases short, with 8 bases between. This CDR3 region has 13 residues.

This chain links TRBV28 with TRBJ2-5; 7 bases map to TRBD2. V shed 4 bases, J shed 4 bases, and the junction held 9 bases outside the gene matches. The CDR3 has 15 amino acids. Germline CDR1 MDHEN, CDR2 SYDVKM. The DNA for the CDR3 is TGTGCCAGCAGTTCGCTCCGGCGGGAGCTAGAGACCCAGTACTTC. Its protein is CASSSLRRELETQYF.

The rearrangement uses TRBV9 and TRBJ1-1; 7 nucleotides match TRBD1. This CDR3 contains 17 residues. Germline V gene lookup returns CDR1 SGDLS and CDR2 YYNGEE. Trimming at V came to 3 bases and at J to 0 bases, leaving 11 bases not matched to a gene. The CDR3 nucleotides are TGTGCCAGCAGCGCTTCCCCGGACAGGTTGTTGAACACTGAAGCTTTCTTT. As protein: CASSASPDRLLNTEAFF. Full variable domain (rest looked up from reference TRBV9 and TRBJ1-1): DSGVTQTPKHLITATGQRVTLRCSPRSGDLSVYWYQQSLDQGLQFLIQYYNGEERAKGNILERFSAQQFPDLHSELNLSSLELGDSALYFCASSASPDRLLNTEAFFGQGTRLTVV.